Listed here are 28 T cell receptor beta chains from one sample, sequenced in a study of beta chain features in type 1 diabetes. Regarding the study as a whole: Shorter TCRB CDR3s, moderately but significantly so, marked every one of the four CD4+ subsets in Type 1 diabetes patients.

No antigen has been assigned to these receptors. Expressed TCRB transcripts were sequenced because the isolated RNA had all been reverse transcribed beforehand. Produced via immunoSEQ multiplex PCR; TCRdb's table is partial and in-frame only. The sample contains about 640,000 clones, around an eighth of which appear only once. The sequenced material came from naive CD4+ T cells from blood. The receptors come from a man aged 30 to 45 with type 1 diabetes.

CDR3: CASSQDLSRNYGYTF. CDR3 coding DNA: TGCGCCAGCAGCCAAGATTTATCCAGGAACTATGGCTACACCTTC. The rearrangement uses TRBV4-3 and TRBJ1-2; the D is unclear. V was trimmed by 0 bases and J by 2 bases, leaving 10 bases between them. This CDR3 has 15 residues. The germline V gene has CDR1 LGHNA and CDR2 YSLEER.

This chain connects TRBV10-3 to TRBJ1-2, with no clear D. The ends were cut back, 3 bases at V and 5 bases at J, with 16 bases in the middle. Germline lookup yields CDR1 ENHRY and CDR2 SYGVKD. The CDR3 totals 15 residues. In nucleotides, the CDR3 is TGTGCCATCAGTGAAGGGCCTTCGGAACTGTATGGCTACACCTTC. As protein: CAISEGPSELYGYTF.

Only a few counts were recorded for this clone. The chain links TRBV25-1 to TRBJ1-2; D gene unclear. Germline V lookup: CDR1 MGHDK, CDR2 SYGVNS. This CDR3 is 13 amino acids long. Trimming removed 5 bases at V and 4 bases at J, with 11 bases between. The CDR3 is CASSPPSLYGYTF. Here the CDR3 DNA reads TGTGCCAGCAGTCCTCCTTCCCTCTATGGCTACACCTTC.

The V gene is TRBV30, the J gene TRBJ1-2; D is undetermined. Trimming removed 3 bases at V and 6 bases at J, with 14 bases between. Germline V lookup: CDR1 GTSNPN, CDR2 SVGIG (reference sequence). This CDR3 comprises 13 residues. The DNA for the CDR3 is TGTGCCTGGAGCCCCCGGAGGGAGGATGGCTACACCTTC. Protein product: CAWSPRREDGYTF.

The chain links TRBV11-2 to TRBJ1-5; D is undetermined. CDR1 SGHAT and CDR2 FQNNGV come from the germline V gene. V was trimmed by 6 bases and J by 9 bases, leaving 24 bases between them. CDR3 size: 16 residues. Written as DNA, the CDR3 is TGTGCCAGCAGTTATCTCCCCGGACGGGATAGCGTGCCCCAGCATTTT. It translates to CASSYLPGRDSVPQHF.

The V call is TRBV6-5, the J call TRBJ2-5, with 9 nucleotides matching TRBD2. Germline V gives CDR1 MNHEY, CDR2 SVGAGI. The length of the CDR3 is 15 residues. The J segment lost 2 bases and the V segment lost 1 base, leaving 2 bases of the junction unmatched. The chain's CDR3 is CASSYLGLAQETQYF. CDR3 sequence (DNA): TGTGCCAGCAGTTACTTGGGACTAGCTCAAGAGACCCAGTACTTC.

The chain uses TRBV10-3 and TRBJ1-2; 10 nucleotides align to TRBD1. Germline assignment: CDR1 ENHRY and CDR2 SYGVKD. The CDR3 runs 14 residues. Unmatched junction bases numbered 4, after V lost 6 bases and J lost 3 bases. In nucleotides, the CDR3 is TGTGCCATCAGGCCAGGACAGGGGGACTATGGCTACACCTTC. It encodes CAIRPGQGDYGYTF.

V is TRBV5-4 and J is TRBJ2-7; 12 bases are a match to TRBD2. There are 13 residues in the CDR3. The V segment lost 5 bases and the J segment 6 bases; nucleotides outside the gene matches: 3. Germline V gives CDR1 SGHNT, CDR2 YYREEE (reference sequence). In DNA form, the CDR3 reads TGTGCCAGCAGACTAGCGGGGGGCCCCGAGCAGTACTTC. Its translation: CASRLAGGPEQYF.

On this clone itself: The sample has other DNA sequences that encode this CDR3 too. The J gene is TRBJ2-2, the V gene TRBV5-1; a possible D gene is TRBD1 (6 bases). In germline, CDR1 is SGHRS, CDR2 YFSETQ. Between the trimmed V and J ends, which lost 4 bases and 0 bases, there was a span of 10 bases. The CDR3 spans 15 residues. The CDR3 loop reads CASSPGTPNTGELFF. CDR3 DNA: TGCGCCAGCAGCCCCGGGACACCGAACACCGGGGAGCTGTTTTTT.

This rearrangement joins TRBV2 to TRBJ1-2; 8 bases align to TRBD1. V lost 3 bases to trimming and J lost 8 bases; unmatched junction nucleotides: 5. Germline CDR1 reads SNHLY; CDR2 reads FYNNEI. This CDR3 contains 13 residues. CDR3 sequence: CASSDNRGDGYTF. CDR3 nucleotides: TGTGCCAGCAGTGACAACAGGGGGGACGGCTACACCTTC.

This clone was seen a few times. The chain carries TRBV7-9 and TRBJ1-6; possibly TRBD1 for D (5 bases). Trimming cost V 8 bases and J 5 bases, with 13 bases left between them. Germline-derived CDR1 and CDR2 are SEHNR and FQNEAQ (reference sequence). The CDR3 loop spans 14 amino acids. This CDR3 is CASVGGVDNSPLHF. The CDR3 DNA reads TGTGCCAGCGTTGGAGGGGTAGATAATTCACCCCTCCACTTT.

V and J are TRBV27 and TRBJ2-2; no firm D call. Trimming stripped 6 bases from V and 4 bases from J, with 12 bases between. CDR1 is MNHEY and CDR2 is SMNVEV in the germline V gene (reference sequence). The CDR3 extends over 14 amino acids. CDR3 region: CASRLTPGTGELFF. For the CDR3, the DNA is TGTGCCAGCAGGCTCACCCCGGGCACCGGGGAGCTGTTTTTT.

The rearrangement links TRBV27 to TRBJ1-6; D gene ambiguous. CDR3 length: 14 residues. Germline CDR1 reads MNHEY; CDR2 reads SMNVEV (reference sequence). Trimming removed 6 bases from V and 8 bases from J, with 14 bases in between. This CDR3 reads CASSPHGKDSPLHF. In nucleotides, the CDR3 is TGTGCCAGCAGCCCGCACGGGAAGGATTCACCCCTCCACTTT.

The rearrangement joins TRBV2 to TRBJ1-2; TRBD1 agrees at 7 bases. Trimming removed 1 base from V and 8 bases from J; junction bases left unmatched: 10. This CDR3 has 15 residues. Germline assignment: CDR1 SNHLY and CDR2 FYNNEI. This CDR3 reads CASSEGRGSSRGYTF. The CDR3 nucleotides read TGTGCCAGCAGTGAAGGCAGGGGGTCCTCAAGAGGCTACACCTTC.

V gene TRBV7-9 combines with J gene TRBJ2-7; TRBD1 aligns across 7 bases. CDR1 and CDR2 (germline): SEHNR, FQNEAQ (reference sequence). The trim removed 5 bases at V and 0 bases at J, leaving 7 bases unmatched. The CDR3 sequence is 15 residues long. The CDR3 loop reads CASSPLGTASYEQYF. The DNA of the CDR3 is TGTGCCAGCAGCCCATTGGGGACAGCCTCCTACGAGCAGTACTTC.

The chain joins TRBV7-8 to TRBJ1-1; 7 bases line up with TRBD1. With V trimmed by 5 bases and J by 2 bases, 5 bases remained unmatched. Germline CDR1 reads SGHVS; CDR2 reads FQNEAQ. The CDR3 is 14 residues long. The CDR3 DNA sequence: TGTGCCAGCAGCACGGGACAGACCAACACTGAAGCTTTCTTT. Encoded protein: CASSTGQTNTEAFF.

The chain joins TRBV6-6 to TRBJ1-2, with 9 positions matching TRBD1. The CDR3 is 14 amino acids. Germline V lookup: CDR1 MNHNY, CDR2 SVGAGI (reference sequence). V dropped 5 bases and J dropped 3; count of bases not matched to a gene: 4. The CDR3 loop is CASSRDREDYGYTF. The CDR3 nucleotides read TGTGCCAGCAGTAGGGACAGGGAGGACTATGGCTACACCTTC.

This clone was recorded a few times. V is TRBV6-5 and J is TRBJ2-7; maybe TRBD2 (7 bases). Germline V CDR1 and CDR2: MNHEY, SVGAGI. The CDR3 has 16 residues. Trimming stripped 0 bases from V and 3 bases from J, with 15 bases between. Here the CDR3 reads CASSYSGGGSFYEQYF. The CDR3 DNA reads TGTGCCAGCAGTTACTCGGGCGGGGGCTCTTTCTACGAGCAGTACTTC.

This clone was recorded a few times. V and J are TRBV6-5 and TRBJ1-5; D is undetermined. The germline V gene has CDR1 MNHEY and CDR2 SVGAGI. The CDR3 sequence is 12 residues long. The V gene lost 8 bases and the J gene lost 2 bases, with 7 bases spanning the gap. CDR3 sequence (DNA): TGTGCCAGCCGGGCAGGCAATCAGCCCCAGCATTTT. Protein: CASRAGNQPQHF.

The chain has TRBV11-2 and TRBJ1-3; no definite D call. CDR3 length equals 15 residues. Deletions cut 0 bases from V and 0 bases from J, with 6 bases between. Germline CDR1 reads SGHAT; CDR2 reads FQNNGV. CDR3 sequence: CASSLDSLSGNTIYF. CDR3 sequence (DNA): TGTGCCAGCAGCTTAGACAGCCTCTCTGGAAACACCATATATTTT.

Only a few counts were recorded for this clone. This chain joins TRBV7-2 and TRBJ1-2, with TRBD1 identical over 7 bases. V lost 1 base to trimming and J lost 8 bases; unmatched junction nucleotides: 10. The CDR3 is 15 amino acids. CDR1 and CDR2 (germline): SGHTA, FQGNSA. The CDR3 DNA reads TGTGCCAGCAGCTTAGGAGGGGGCCCAGGATGGGGCTACACCTTC. Protein product: CASSLGGGPGWGYTF.

This chain connects TRBV6-5 to TRBJ2-3, with 7 bases fitting TRBD2. This CDR3 region has 13 residues. V lost 6 bases, J lost 4 bases, and 4 bases stayed unmatched. From germline, CDR1 is MNHEY and CDR2 SVGAGI. As DNA, the CDR3 is TGTGCCAGCAGCCCCCGGGGGGCAGATACGCAGTATTTT. This encodes CASSPRGADTQYF.

V usage is TRBV4-3 and J usage is TRBJ2-3, with 12 bases aligning to TRBD2. The V and J ends lost 3 bases and 3 bases, in that order; junction bases with no gene match: 4. The germline V gene encodes CDR1 LGHNA and CDR2 YSLEER. The CDR3 is 16 amino acids. DNA for the CDR3: TGCGCCAGCAGCCAGCTTCTAGCGGGGGGGACAGATACGCAGTATTTT. This translates into CASSQLLAGGTDTQYF.

This clone was seen a few times. The J gene is TRBJ2-5, the V gene TRBV7-6; 9 nucleotides agree with TRBD1. This CDR3 comprises 14 residues. Germline V gene sequence: CDR1 SGHVS, CDR2 FNYEAQ. With V trimmed by 1 base and J by 3 bases, 0 bases remained unmatched. The CDR3 nucleotides are TGTGCCAGCAGCTTAGGACAGGGGGAAGAGACCCAGTACTTC. Amino acid sequence: CASSLGQGEETQYF.

The chain couples TRBV7-2 to TRBJ1-2; no reliable D call. Germline values: CDR1 SGHTA, CDR2 FQGNSA. Trimming took off 5 bases at V and 8 bases at J, with 21 bases between the two ends. CDR3 length: 15 amino acids. The CDR3 nucleotides are TGTGCCAGCAGCGCCTACGACTCAATTGGGAGGGGCTACACCTTC. The encoded protein is CASSAYDSIGRGYTF.

This clone was seen a handful of times. The chain combines TRBV6-5 with TRBJ2-7, with D possibly matching TRBD1 (5 bases). This CDR3 contains 15 residues. Looked up from germline, CDR1 is MNHEY and CDR2 is SVGAGI. The V end was cut by 6 bases, the J end by 2 bases, with 17 bases between. The CDR3 here is CASSLRAAQAYEQYF. The CDR3 nucleotides are TGTGCCAGCAGCCTCAGGGCGGCCCAGGCCTACGAGCAGTACTTC.

For the CDR3, the DNA is TGTGCCAGCAGTGAATCGGGACAGACGGTTTTCGGGTCACCCCTCCACTTT. Protein product: CASSESGQTVFGSPLHF. V gene TRBV2 combines with J gene TRBJ1-6; 7 bases are shared with TRBD1. Germline V gene sequence: CDR1 SNHLY, CDR2 FYNNEI. Germline trimming cut 2 bases from V and 10 bases from J; bases unmatched to any gene: 14. The CDR3 has 17 amino acids. The full variable domain, rest sourced from reference TRBV2 and TRBJ1-6, is EPEVTQTPSHQVTQMGQEVILRCVPISNHLYFYWYRQILGQKVEFLVSFYNNEISEKSEIFDDQFSVERPDGSNFTLKIRSTKLEDSAMYFCASSESGQTVFGSPLHFGNGTRLTVT.

In its sample, this clone was seen a few times. The genes are TRBV14 and TRBJ2-5, with 8 bases aligning to TRBD2. The CDR3 length is 15 residues. Germline V gives CDR1 SGHDN, CDR2 FVKESK. After removal of 7 bases from V and 3 bases from J, the junction contained 10 bases not matched to a gene. This chain's CDR3 is CASKGPSGGEETQYF. CDR3 nucleotides: TGTGCCAGCAAGGGGCCAAGCGGGGGCGAAGAGACCCAGTACTTC.